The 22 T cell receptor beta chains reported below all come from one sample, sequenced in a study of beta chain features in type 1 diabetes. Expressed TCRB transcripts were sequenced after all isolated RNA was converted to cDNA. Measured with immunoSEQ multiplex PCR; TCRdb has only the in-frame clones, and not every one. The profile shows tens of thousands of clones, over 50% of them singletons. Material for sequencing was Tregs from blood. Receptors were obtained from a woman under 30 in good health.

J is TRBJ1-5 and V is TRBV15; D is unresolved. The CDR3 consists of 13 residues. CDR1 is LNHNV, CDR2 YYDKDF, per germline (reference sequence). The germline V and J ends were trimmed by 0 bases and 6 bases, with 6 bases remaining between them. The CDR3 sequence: CATSRERGQPQHF. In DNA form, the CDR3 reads TGTGCCACCAGCAGAGAACGGGGTCAGCCCCAGCATTTT.

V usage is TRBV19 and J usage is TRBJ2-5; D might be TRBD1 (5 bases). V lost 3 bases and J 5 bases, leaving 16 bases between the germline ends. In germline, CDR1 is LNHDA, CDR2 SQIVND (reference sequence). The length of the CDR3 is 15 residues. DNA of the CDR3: TGTGCCAGTAGTATTGGTCAGGGAAGGCTGGAGACCCAGTACTTC. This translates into CASSIGQGRLETQYF.

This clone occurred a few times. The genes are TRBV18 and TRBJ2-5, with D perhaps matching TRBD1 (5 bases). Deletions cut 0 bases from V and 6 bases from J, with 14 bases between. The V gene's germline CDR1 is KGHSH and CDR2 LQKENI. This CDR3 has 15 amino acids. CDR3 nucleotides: TGTGCCAGCTCACCACCGACGGCCGACAGAAAGACCCAGTACTTC. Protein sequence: CASSPPTADRKTQYF.

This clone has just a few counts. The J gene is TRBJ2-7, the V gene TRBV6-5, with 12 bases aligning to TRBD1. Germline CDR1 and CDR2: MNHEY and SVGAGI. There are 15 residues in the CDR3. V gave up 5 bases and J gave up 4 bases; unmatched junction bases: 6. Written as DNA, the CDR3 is TGTGCCAGCAGTCTATCGGGACAGGGGGCTTACGAGCAGTACTTC. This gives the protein CASSLSGQGAYEQYF.

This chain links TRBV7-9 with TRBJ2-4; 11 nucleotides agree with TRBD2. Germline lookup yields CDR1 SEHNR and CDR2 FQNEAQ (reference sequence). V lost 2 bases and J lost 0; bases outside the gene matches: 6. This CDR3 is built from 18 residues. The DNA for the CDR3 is TGTGCCAGCAGCTTATGGCTAGCGGGAGGAATAGCCAAAAACATTCAGTACTTC. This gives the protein CASSLWLAGGIAKNIQYF.

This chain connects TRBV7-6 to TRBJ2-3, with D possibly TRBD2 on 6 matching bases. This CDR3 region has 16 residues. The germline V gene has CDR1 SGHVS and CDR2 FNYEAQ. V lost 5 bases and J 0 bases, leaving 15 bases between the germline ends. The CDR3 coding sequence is TGTGCCAGCAGCACCCCGGGCGGGATAAGCACAGATACGCAGTATTTT. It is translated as CASSTPGGISTDTQYF.

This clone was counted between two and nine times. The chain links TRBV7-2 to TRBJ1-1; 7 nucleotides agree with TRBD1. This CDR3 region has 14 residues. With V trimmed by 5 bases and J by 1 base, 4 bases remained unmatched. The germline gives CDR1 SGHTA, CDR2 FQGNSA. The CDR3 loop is CASSVRTGNTEAFF. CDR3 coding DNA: TGTGCCAGCAGCGTAAGGACAGGGAACACTGAAGCTTTCTTT.

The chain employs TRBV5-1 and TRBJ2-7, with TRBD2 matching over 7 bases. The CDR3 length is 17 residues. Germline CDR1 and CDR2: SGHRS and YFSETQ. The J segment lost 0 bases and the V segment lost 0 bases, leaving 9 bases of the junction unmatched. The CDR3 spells CASSLEGRGRSSYEQYF. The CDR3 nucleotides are TGCGCCAGCAGCTTGGAAGGGAGGGGACGGAGCTCCTACGAGCAGTACTTC.

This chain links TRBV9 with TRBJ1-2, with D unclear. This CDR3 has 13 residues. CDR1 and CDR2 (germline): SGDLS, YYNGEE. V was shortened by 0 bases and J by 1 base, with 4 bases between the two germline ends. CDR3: CASSVDSNYGYTF. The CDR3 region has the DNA TGTGCCAGCAGCGTAGACAGTAACTATGGCTACACCTTC.

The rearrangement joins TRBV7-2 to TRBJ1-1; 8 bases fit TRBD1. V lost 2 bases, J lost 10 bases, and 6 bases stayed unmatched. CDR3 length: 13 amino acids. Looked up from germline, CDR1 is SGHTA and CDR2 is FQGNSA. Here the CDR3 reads CASSLMTGDGAFF. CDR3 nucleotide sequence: TGTGCCAGCAGCTTAATGACAGGGGACGGAGCTTTCTTT.

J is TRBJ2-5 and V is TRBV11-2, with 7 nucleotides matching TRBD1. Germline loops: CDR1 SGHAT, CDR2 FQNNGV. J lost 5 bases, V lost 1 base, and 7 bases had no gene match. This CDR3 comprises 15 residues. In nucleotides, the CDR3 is TGTGCCAGCAGCTTAGTGGGTCCAGGGGGTGAGACCCAGTACTTC. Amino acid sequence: CASSLVGPGGETQYF. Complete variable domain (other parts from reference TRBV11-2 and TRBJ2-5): EAGVAQSPRYKIIEKRQSVAFWCNPISGHATLYWYQQILGQGPKLLIQFQNNGVVDDSQLPKDRFSAERLKGVDSTLKIQPAKLEDSAVYLCASSLVGPGGETQYFGPGTRLLVL.

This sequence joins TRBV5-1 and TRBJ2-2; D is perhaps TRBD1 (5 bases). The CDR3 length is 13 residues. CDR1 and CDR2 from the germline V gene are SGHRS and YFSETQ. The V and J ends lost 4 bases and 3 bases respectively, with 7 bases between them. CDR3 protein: CASSPRDTGELFF. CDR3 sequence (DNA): TGCGCCAGCAGCCCCAGGGACACCGGGGAGCTGTTTTTT.

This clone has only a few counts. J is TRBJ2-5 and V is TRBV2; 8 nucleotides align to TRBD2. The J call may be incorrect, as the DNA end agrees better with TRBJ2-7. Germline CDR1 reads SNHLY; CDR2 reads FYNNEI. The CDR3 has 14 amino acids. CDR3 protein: CASRSRGGVYEQYF. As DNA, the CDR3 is TGTGCCAGCAGGTCTCGGGGGGGGGTCTACGAGCAGTACTTC.

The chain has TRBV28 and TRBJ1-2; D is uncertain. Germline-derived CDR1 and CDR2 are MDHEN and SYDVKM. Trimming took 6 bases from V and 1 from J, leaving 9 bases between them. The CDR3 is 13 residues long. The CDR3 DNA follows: TGTGCCAGCAGCCGGGGTAGTAACTATGGCTACACCTTC. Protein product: CASSRGSNYGYTF.

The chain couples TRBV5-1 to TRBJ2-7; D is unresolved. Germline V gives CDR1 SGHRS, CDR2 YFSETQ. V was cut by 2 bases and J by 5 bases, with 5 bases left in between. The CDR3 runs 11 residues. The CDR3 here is CASSFLDEQYF. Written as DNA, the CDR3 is TGCGCCAGCAGCTTTCTAGACGAGCAGTACTTC.

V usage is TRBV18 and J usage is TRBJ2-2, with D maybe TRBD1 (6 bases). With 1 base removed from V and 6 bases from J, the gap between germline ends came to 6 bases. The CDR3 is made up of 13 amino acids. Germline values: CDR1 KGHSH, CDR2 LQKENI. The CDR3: CASSPQGAGELFF. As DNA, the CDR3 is TGTGCCAGCTCACCACAGGGGGCCGGGGAGCTGTTTTTT.

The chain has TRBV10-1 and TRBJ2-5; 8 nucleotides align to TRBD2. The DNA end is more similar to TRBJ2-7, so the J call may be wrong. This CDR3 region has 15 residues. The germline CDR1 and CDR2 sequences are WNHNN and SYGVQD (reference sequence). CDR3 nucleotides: TGCGCCAGCAGGACTCTTGGCGGGAGGACCTACGAGCAGTACTTC. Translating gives CASRTLGGRTYEQYF.

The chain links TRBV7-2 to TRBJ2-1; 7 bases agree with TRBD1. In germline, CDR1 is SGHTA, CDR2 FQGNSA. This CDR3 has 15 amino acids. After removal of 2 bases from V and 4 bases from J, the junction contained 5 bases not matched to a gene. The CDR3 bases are TGTGCCAGCAGCTTACCGGGACAGAATTACAATGAGCAGTTCTTC. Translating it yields CASSLPGQNYNEQFF.

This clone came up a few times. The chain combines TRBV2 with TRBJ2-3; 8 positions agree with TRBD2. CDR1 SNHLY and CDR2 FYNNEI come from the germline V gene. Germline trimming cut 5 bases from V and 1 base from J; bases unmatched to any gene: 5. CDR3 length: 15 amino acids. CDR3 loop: CASSRAGVGTDTQYF. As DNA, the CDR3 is TGTGCCAGCAGTAGAGCGGGAGTGGGCACAGATACGCAGTATTTT.

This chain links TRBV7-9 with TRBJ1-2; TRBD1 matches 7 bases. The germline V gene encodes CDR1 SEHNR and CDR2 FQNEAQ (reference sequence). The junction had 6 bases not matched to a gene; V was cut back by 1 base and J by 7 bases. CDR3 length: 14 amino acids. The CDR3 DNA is TGTGCCAGCAGCTTAGGACGACAGGGTTTTGGCTACACCTTC. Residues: CASSLGRQGFGYTF.

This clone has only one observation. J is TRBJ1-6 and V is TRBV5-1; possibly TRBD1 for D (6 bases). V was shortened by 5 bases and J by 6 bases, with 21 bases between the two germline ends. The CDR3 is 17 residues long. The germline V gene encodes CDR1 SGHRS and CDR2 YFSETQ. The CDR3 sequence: CASRSLPLGAGNSPLHF. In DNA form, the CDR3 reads TGCGCCAGCAGATCCTTGCCCCTGGGGGCAGGTAATTCACCCCTCCACTTT.

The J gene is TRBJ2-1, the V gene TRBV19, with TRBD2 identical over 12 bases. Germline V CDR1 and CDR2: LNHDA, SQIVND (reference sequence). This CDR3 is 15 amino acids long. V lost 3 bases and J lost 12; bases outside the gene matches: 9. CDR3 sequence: CASSIRLAGVVGQFF. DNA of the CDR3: TGTGCCAGTAGTATTAGACTAGCGGGGGTAGTAGGGCAGTTCTTC.